This TCR beta chain was documented in a study of CD8 T cells in ankylosing spondylitis. General study results and limits: For ankylosing spondylitis blood, a TCR beta motif of 7 to 9 highly homologous variants appeared characteristic.

The sample holds a few counts of this clonotype. Its antigen is unknown. Germline V CDR1 and CDR2: MGHRA, YSYEKL. V lost 3 bases and J lost 3, with 12 bases in between. This CDR3 has 15 amino acids. With molecular barcodes, quantitative 5'-RACE was used to make the TCR beta libraries. Via MiXCR, TCRdb re-called the 5' RACE reads, giving one row per CDR3 protein. In the table there are fewer than 650,000 distinct CDR3 sequences, roughly an eighth of which are singletons. The receptor was derived from a male donor with ankylosing spondylitis. The V and J genes are TRBV4-1 and TRBJ1-5, with a possible D match to TRBD1 (5 bases). Sequences were obtained from blood, either unsorted or a sorted T cell fraction (not recorded which). The CDR3: CASSQGQQDNQPQHF. The CDR3 region has the DNA TGCGCCAGCAGCCAGGGCCAACAGGACAATCAGCCCCAGCATTTT.